This passage covers 18 T cell receptor beta chains from one sample sequenced in a study of T cell responses to AZD1222 COVID-19 vaccine. Using immunoSEQ multiplex PCR, the repertoire was profiled, and TCRdb retains in-frame clones only, with some absent. The repertoire consists of more than 150,000 clones, with approximately 90% occurring once and the leading ten covering around 4%. Specimen: peripheral blood, collected on day 0 of AZD1222 vaccination. The receptors were gathered from an adult in good health.

This chain uses TRBV28 with TRBJ1-2; D is unresolved. The CDR3 is made up of 12 amino acids. Trimming shortened V by 6 bases and J by 6 bases, and 11 bases separated the two germline ends. Germline values: CDR1 MDHEN, CDR2 SYDVKM. The CDR3 DNA reads as TGTGCCAGCAGCCAACGTACCAATGGCTACACCTTC. It is translated as CASSQRTNGYTF.

This sequence joins TRBV7-2 and TRBJ1-2; perhaps TRBD1 as D (6 bases). This CDR3 spans 15 amino acids. Trimming cost V 8 bases and J 2 bases, with 18 bases left between them. Germline V lookup: CDR1 SGHTA, CDR2 FQGNSA. The CDR3 bases are TGTGCCAGCCGGATAACTCGAGGGGGGAACTATGGCTACACCTTC. It codes for CASRITRGGNYGYTF.

This clone was found a few times. The genes are TRBV7-2 and TRBJ2-1; no clear D. This CDR3 is 12 amino acids long. The ends were cut back, 3 bases at V and 5 bases at J, with 5 bases in the middle. Germline V gene lookup returns CDR1 SGHTA and CDR2 FQGNSA. The CDR3, as DNA: TGTGCCAGCAGCTTTCAGAACAATGAGCAGTTCTTC. Translated: CASSFQNNEQFF.

This clone was detected once. The chain joins TRBV5-5 to TRBJ2-3, with D unresolved. The CDR3 is 15 residues long. The germline CDR1 and CDR2 sequences are SGHKS and YYEKEE (reference sequence). V lost 6 bases to trimming and J lost 2 bases, with 16 bases between them. CDR3 residues: CASNPTHPPTDTQYF. CDR3 bases: TGTGCCAGCAACCCGACTCACCCCCCCACAGATACGCAGTATTTT.

The chain carries TRBV28 and TRBJ1-5; D is unclear. CDR1 and CDR2 from the germline V gene are MDHEN and SYDVKM. The CDR3 is 12 residues long. The germline V and J ends were trimmed by 6 bases and 10 bases, with 13 bases remaining between them. The chain's CDR3 is CASSLRLRPQHF. The CDR3 coding sequence is TGTGCCAGCAGCTTAAGGTTACGTCCCCAGCATTTT.

This chain connects TRBV6-4 to TRBJ1-2, with D possibly matching TRBD1 (6 bases). The V gene's germline CDR1 is MRHNA and CDR2 SNTAGT. Between the trimmed V and J ends, which lost 5 bases and 1 base, there was a span of 8 bases. This CDR3 region has 13 residues. The CDR3: CASSPDSNYGYTF. The CDR3 bases are TGTGCCAGCAGTCCGGACAGTAACTATGGCTACACCTTC.

CDR3 sequence: CASSPSGGKNGYTF. The CDR3 nucleotides read TGCGCCAGCAGCCCATCGGGGGGAAAGAATGGCTACACCTTC. This chain connects TRBV5-1 to TRBJ1-2, with D perhaps TRBD1 (5 bases). V lost 4 bases to trimming and J lost 6 bases, with 16 bases between them. The germline V gene has CDR1 SGHRS and CDR2 YFSETQ. This CDR3 has 14 residues.

The chain uses TRBV2 and TRBJ2-5; weak D call: TRBD2 (6 bases). The length of the CDR3 is 14 residues. In germline, CDR1 is SNHLY, CDR2 FYNNEI. V gave up 8 bases and J gave up 4 bases, with 17 bases separating them. This CDR3 reads CASSSREVGETQYF. CDR3 in DNA: TGTGCCAGCTCCTCAAGGGAGGTGGGAGAGACCCAGTACTTC.

This chain links TRBV19 with TRBJ1-1; D is undetermined. Germline CDR1 and CDR2: LNHDA and SQIVND (reference sequence). CDR3 length: 14 amino acids. V lost 6 bases and J lost 1, with 12 bases in between. The CDR3 region has the DNA TGTGCCAGTAGATCGGAGTCTTCGAACACTGAAGCTTTCTTT. This gives the protein CASRSESSNTEAFF.

The chain uses TRBV28 and TRBJ1-5; 7 nucleotides line up with TRBD1. Germline CDR1 and CDR2: MDHEN and SYDVKM. The CDR3 length is 14 residues. V trimming: 7 bases; J trimming: 4 bases; junction bases outside the gene matches: 7. CDR3 in amino acids: CASIRDSNNQPQHF. In DNA form, the CDR3 reads TGTGCCAGCATCCGGGACAGCAATAATCAGCCCCAGCATTTT.

The chain joins TRBV5-1 to TRBJ1-4, with D unclear. This CDR3 comprises 14 residues. CDR1 SGHRS and CDR2 YFSETQ come from the germline V gene. The ends were cut back, 0 bases at V and 3 bases at J, with 6 bases in the middle. The CDR3 region has the DNA TGCGCCAGCAGCTTGGTCGGGTCTAATGAAAAACTGTTTTTT. Its translation is CASSLVGSNEKLFF.

J is TRBJ2-1 and V is TRBV14; D is undetermined. CDR1 and CDR2 from the germline V gene are SGHDN and FVKESK. CDR3 length: 11 residues. The ends were cut back, 3 bases at V and 7 bases at J, with 4 bases in the middle. The CDR3 loop is CASSHRNEQFF. As DNA, the CDR3 is TGTGCCAGCAGCCACCGGAATGAGCAGTTCTTC.

The chain is built from TRBV6-5 and TRBJ2-3, with D perhaps matching TRBD1 (6 bases). Per germline, CDR1 MNHEY and CDR2 SVGAGI. The CDR3 has 14 residues. The germline V and J ends were trimmed by 2 bases and 3 bases, with 9 bases remaining between them. This CDR3 is CASSYHQGTDTQYF. DNA for the CDR3: TGTGCCAGCAGTTACCATCAGGGGACAGATACGCAGTATTTT.

This chain uses TRBV28 with TRBJ2-2, with 7 bases aligning to TRBD2. The germline CDR1 and CDR2 sequences are MDHEN and SYDVKM. J lost 4 bases, V lost 1 base, and 6 bases had no gene match. The CDR3 is 16 amino acids. CDR3 in amino acids: CASSLYTGGGTGELFF. The DNA of the CDR3 is TGTGCCAGCAGTTTATACACGGGAGGCGGCACCGGGGAGCTGTTTTTT.

With regard to this clone: The same CDR3 also results from other DNA sequences found in this sample. The genes are TRBV15 and TRBJ1-1; D not resolved. The CDR3 runs to 12 residues. From germline, CDR1 is LNHNV and CDR2 YYDKDF (reference sequence). Deletions cut 5 bases from V and 1 base from J, with 5 bases between. In DNA form, the CDR3 reads TGTGCCACCAGCCGTTCGAACACTGAAGCTTTCTTT. It codes for CATSRSNTEAFF.

V and J are TRBV7-3 and TRBJ2-6; 10 nucleotides line up with TRBD1. V shed 4 bases, J shed 1 base, and the junction held 10 bases outside the gene matches. Germline V CDR1 and CDR2: SGHTA, FQGTGA. The CDR3 spans 19 residues. This CDR3 reads CASSSKPDRGRSGANVLTF. The CDR3 DNA is TGTGCCAGCAGCTCTAAACCGGACAGGGGGAGGTCTGGGGCCAACGTCCTGACTTTC.

The rearrangement uses TRBV28 and TRBJ1-5; D not certain. Trimming took off 6 bases at V and 0 bases at J, with 9 bases between the two ends. This CDR3 contains 14 residues. Per the germline V gene, CDR1 is MDHEN and CDR2 is SYDVKM. CDR3 amino acids: CASSRPYSNQPQHF. For the CDR3, the DNA is TGTGCCAGCAGCCGACCATATAGCAATCAGCCCCAGCATTTT.

This rearrangement joins TRBV3-1 (or the pseudogene TRBV3-2) to TRBJ1-2; TRBD1 aligns across 12 bases. Germline values: CDR1 LGHDT, CDR2 YNNKEL (reference sequence). V dropped 4 bases and J dropped 4; count of bases not matched to a gene: 4. The CDR3 consists of 15 residues. The CDR3, as DNA: TGTGCCAGCAGCCCACCGGGACAGGGGGCCTATGGCTACACCTTC. Its protein product is CASSPPGQGAYGYTF.